This TCR beta chain was retrieved from a study of T cell repertoires in cytomegalovirus infection. On the study more broadly: CMV infection plus the matching HLA type was flagged by public TCR beta signatures. Points from the study as a whole: CMV-specific TCR beta clonotypes restricted by HLA-C were the ones dominating the ex vivo response. There were carriers of CMV plus the relevant HLA, and cumulative public TCR beta family frequency identified them.

The CDR3 runs to 12 residues. CDR1 is SEHNR and CDR2 is FQNEAQ in the germline V gene (reference sequence). This clonotype has only a few counts. The target antigen is unknown. At one end, the junction sequence differs from germline, possibly due to a read error. TCRdb ran MiXCR on the reads and lists one entry per CDR3 protein. This sample has some 150,000 distinct CDR3 sequences, with 20% to 30% found just once. This clonotype was obtained from a human donor in good health (CMV status not recorded). Some clones in this sample may be carry-over from other donors' samples. Sequenced: PBMCs. The chain recombines TRBV7-9 with TRBJ2-1, with a weak D call TRBD2 (6 bases). The DNA for the CDR3 is TGTGCCAGCAGACATGCGGGGAATGAGCAGTTATTC. Its translation is CASRHAGNEQLF.